This T cell receptor beta chain was sequenced during a study of cytomegalovirus exposure and HLA in healthy donors. Study-wide results and limits: A link between a missense DCLRE1C variant and TCR beta V- and J-gene trimming emerged from a later analysis.

In the case of this clone: Its antigen is not known.

The PCR ran on 60 Vbeta and 13 Jbeta primers. Assay: immunoSEQ multiplex PCR; the TCRdb copy retains only in-frame clones and omits some. The sample has 270,000 or so clones, 70% to 90% seen once; the top ten hold around 3.7%. The length of the CDR3 is 16 residues. Germline trimming cut 6 bases from V and 3 bases from J; bases unmatched to any gene: 15. Germline V gene lookup returns CDR1 SGHDT and CDR2 YYEEEE. The specimen sequenced was PBMCs. The sequence was obtained from a man aged 40-49 years in good health and CMV-seropositive. The V and J genes are TRBV5-6 and TRBJ2-7; 7 nucleotides agree with TRBD1. The chain's CDR3 is CASTQGPRGQSYEQYF. The CDR3 coding sequence is TGTGCCAGCACTCAGGGGCCCAGGGGACAGAGCTACGAGCAGTACTTC.